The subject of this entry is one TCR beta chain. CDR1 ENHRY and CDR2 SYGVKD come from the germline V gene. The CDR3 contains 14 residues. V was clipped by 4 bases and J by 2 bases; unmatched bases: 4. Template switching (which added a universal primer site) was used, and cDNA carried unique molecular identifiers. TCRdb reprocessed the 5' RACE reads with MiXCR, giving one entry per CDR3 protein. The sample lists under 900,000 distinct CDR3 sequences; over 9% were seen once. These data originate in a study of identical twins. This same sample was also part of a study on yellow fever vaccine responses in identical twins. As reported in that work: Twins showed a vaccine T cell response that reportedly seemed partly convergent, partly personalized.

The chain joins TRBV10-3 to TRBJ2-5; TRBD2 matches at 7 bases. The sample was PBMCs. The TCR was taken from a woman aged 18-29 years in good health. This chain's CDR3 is CAISVRGSQETQYF. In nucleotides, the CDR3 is TGTGCCATCAGTGTGCGGGGGAGTCAAGAGACCCAGTACTTC.